The 3 T cell receptor beta chains below all came from one sample that was sequenced in a study of Ad26.COV2.S vaccination and SARS-CoV-2 variants. Sequenced by immunoSEQ multiplex PCR; TCRdb stores in-frame clones only, minus some. In the table there are 300,000 to 500,000 clones, roughly nine tenths of which are singletons. Stated treatment: some 20 received Ad26.COV2.S at low or high dose, single or two shots; a few received placebo; per-sample allocation not given. Sampling occurred on day 63 after the first vaccine or placebo injection. Sample: peripheral blood, taken in a trial of Ad26.COV2.S vaccine versus placebo. These receptors originate from a person aged 18-65 years who received the Ad26.COV2.S COVID-19 vaccine or a placebo.

V gene TRBV19 combines with J gene TRBJ1-5; possibly TRBD1 for D (5 bases). Per the germline V gene, CDR1 is LNHDA and CDR2 is SQIVND (reference sequence). CDR3 length equals 17 residues. V was clipped by 5 bases and J by 0 bases, with 17 bases between them. CDR3 DNA sequence: TGTGCCAGTAGTGGGGCAGCTACCCTTAATAGCAATCAGCCCCAGCATTTT. Translation: CASSGAATLNSNQPQHF.

V usage is TRBV5-4 and J usage is TRBJ1-3, with D maybe TRBD1 (6 bases). The CDR3 sequence is 16 residues long. The V end lost 4 bases, the J end lost 6 bases, and 20 bases lay between the germline ends. Germline CDR1 is SGHNT and CDR2 is YYREEE (reference sequence). In DNA form, the CDR3 reads TGTGCCAGCAGCGCTATGGACAGTACTAATGCAAACACCATATATTTT. This codes for CASSAMDSTNANTIYF.

The chain couples TRBV18 to TRBJ2-7, with D possibly being TRBD1 (7 bases). The germline gives CDR1 KGHSH, CDR2 LQKENI. V lost 3 bases and J lost 3, with 18 bases in between. The CDR3 loop spans 16 amino acids. The CDR3 nucleotides are TGTGCCAGCTCACCGTCGGGGGACAGAGGCCTCTACGAGCAGTACTTC. It encodes CASSPSGDRGLYEQYF.